These 17 T cell receptor beta chains came from one sample sequenced in a study of T-cell reconstitution after alpha-beta-depleted transplantation in children. For TCRbeta, the library was prepared with unique molecular identifiers. TCRdb independently ran MiXCR on the PCR reads; one entry per CDR3 protein. Among approximately 270,000 distinct CDR3 sequences listed, approximately 24% were seen once. The specimen was PBMCs, mostly from graft donor cells, collected 360 days after TCRalphabeta/CD19-depleted stem cell transplant. The receptors derive from a female patient under 10 years old who had a stem cell transplant for congenital amegakaryocytic thrombocytopenia, so the T cells may come from the graft donor.

The rearrangement links TRBV7-8 to TRBJ2-3, with TRBD2 identical over 9 bases. The V gene end was trimmed by 4 bases and the J gene end by 7 bases; junction bases not matched to a gene: 18. The V gene's germline CDR1 is SGHVS and CDR2 FQNEAQ. The CDR3 runs to 18 residues. CDR3 sequence reads: CASSSRPGTSLTRNTQYF. CDR3 DNA sequence: TGTGCCAGCAGCTCGAGACCCGGGACTAGCCTGACTCGGAATACGCAGTATTTT.

This clonotype was recorded a few times. This chain joins TRBV7-8 and TRBJ2-3; 8 bases line up with TRBD2. CDR3 size: 16 residues. Germline V gene data show CDR1 as SGHVS and CDR2 as FQNEAQ. With 5 bases clipped from V and 5 bases from J, the junction kept 12 bases outside the gene matches. CDR3 protein: CASSPRVAGLGDTQYF. CDR3 DNA: TGTGCCAGCAGCCCGCGGGTAGCGGGGCTGGGAGATACGCAGTATTTT.

The chain couples TRBV29-1 to TRBJ2-2; no definite D call. V lost 7 bases to trimming and J lost 6 bases, with 18 bases between them. Germline V lookup: CDR1 SQVTM, CDR2 ANQGSEA. CDR3 size: 14 residues. In DNA form, the CDR3 reads TGCAGCGCGCCTCGTCCGTTTGATGCCGGGGAGCTGTTTTTT. Its protein is CSAPRPFDAGELFF.

This clonotype came up many times. The chain joins TRBV12-3 or TRBV12-4 to TRBJ2-5; no reliable D call. Trimming cost V 5 bases and J 5 bases, with 12 bases left between them. The CDR3 covers 13 residues. DNA of the CDR3: TGTGCCAGCAGTCAGGACCCGGAGGAGACCCAGTACTTC. It encodes CASSQDPEETQYF.

The chain is built from TRBV28 and TRBJ2-6; D call uncertain. Germline V CDR1 and CDR2: MDHEN, SYDVKM. The CDR3 extends over 18 amino acids. Trimming left V 5 bases short and J 1 base short, with 18 bases between. CDR3 protein: CASSTGQRGKSGANVLTF. DNA for the CDR3: TGTGCCAGCAGTACCGGGCAGCGAGGAAAATCTGGGGCCAACGTCCTGACTTTC.

The genes are TRBV12-3 or TRBV12-4 and TRBJ1-1; no reliable D call. The CDR3 runs to 15 residues. V was cut by 5 bases and J by 1 base, with 14 bases left in between. The CDR3 here is CASSPTHGRNTEAFF. CDR3 DNA: TGTGCCAGCAGTCCTACCCACGGACGGAACACTGAAGCTTTCTTT.

V gene TRBV7-2 combines with J gene TRBJ2-7, with D tentatively TRBD1 (5 bases). CDR3 length equals 14 residues. The germline gives CDR1 SGHTA, CDR2 FQGNSA. V lost 0 bases and J 5 bases, leaving 11 bases between the germline ends. In nucleotides, the CDR3 is TGTGCCAGCAGCTTAGCGCCAGGGCCCCACGAGCAGTACTTC. Amino acid sequence: CASSLAPGPHEQYF. Full variable domain (rest looked up from reference TRBV7-2 and TRBJ2-7): GAGVSQSPSNKVTEKGKDVELRCDPISGHTALYWYRQSLGQGLEFLIYFQGNSAPDKSGLPSDRFSAERTGGSVSTLTIQRTQQEDSAVYLCASSLAPGPHEQYFGPGTRLTVT.

J is TRBJ1-1 and V is TRBV6-1, with unresolved D. The CDR3 extends over 13 amino acids. The V and J ends lost 8 bases and 0 bases respectively, with 10 bases between them. Germline values: CDR1 MNHNS, CDR2 SASEGT. The CDR3 DNA follows: TGTGCCAGCCGAGAGGTGGTGAACACTGAAGCTTTCTTT. This translates into CASREVVNTEAFF.

J is TRBJ2-7 and V is TRBV6-1; TRBD1 agrees at 9 bases. The CDR3 is 14 residues long. Germline assignment: CDR1 MNHNS and CDR2 SASEGT. The ends lost 6 bases at V and 6 bases at J; junction bases unmatched: 9. CDR3 sequence (DNA): TGTGCCAGCAGCTCCCCGGGACAGGGCTTCGAGCAGTACTTC. The encoded protein is CASSSPGQGFEQYF.

J is TRBJ2-7 and V is TRBV20-1; D not resolved. CDR1 DFQATT and CDR2 SNEGSKA come from the germline V gene (reference sequence). With 0 bases removed from V and 4 bases from J, the gap between germline ends came to 13 bases. The CDR3 has 14 residues. Here the CDR3 DNA reads TGCAGTGCTAGAGATGAGAGCAAAAATTACGAGCAGTACTTC. Its translation is CSARDESKNYEQYF.

This clonotype has more than one count but fewer than ten. The chain links TRBV3-1 to TRBJ1-1, with D possibly TRBD1 on 5 matching bases. The CDR3 sequence is 12 residues long. The V end was cut by 3 bases, the J end by 6 bases, with 8 bases between. CDR1 is LGHDT, CDR2 YNNKEL, per germline (reference sequence). DNA of the CDR3: TGTGCCAGCAGCCATTCGGGGGCTGAAGCTTTCTTT. Its protein is CASSHSGAEAFF.

This clonotype was seen more than once but under ten times. The gene calls are TRBV29-1 and TRBJ2-2; 11 bases align to TRBD2. The CDR3 extends over 16 amino acids. Germline CDR1 and CDR2: SQVTM and ANQGSEA. Trimming at V came to 4 bases and at J to 4 bases, leaving 8 bases not matched to a gene. DNA for the CDR3: TGCAGCGTTGGGACCGTACTAGCGGGAGTCACCGGGGAGCTGTTTTTT. Residues: CSVGTVLAGVTGELFF.

In its sample, this clonotype was seen a few times. CDR3 region: CASSVTGAEGTEAFF. DNA for the CDR3: TGTGCCAGCAGTGTAACAGGGGCGGAGGGCACTGAAGCTTTCTTT. The chain has TRBV6-1 and TRBJ1-1; 7 nucleotides agree with TRBD1. Trimming at V came to 4 bases and at J to 4 bases, leaving 9 bases not matched to a gene. The CDR3 sequence is 15 residues long. Germline values: CDR1 MNHNS, CDR2 SASEGT.

This clonotype was seen more than once but under ten times. The CDR3 DNA follows: TGTGCCAGCAGTTACTCTACGGCCTCCTACGAGCAGTACTTC. Protein: CASSYSTASYEQYF. This chain connects TRBV6-5 to TRBJ2-7, with no clear D. Germline V gene sequence: CDR1 MNHEY, CDR2 SVGAGI. This CDR3 spans 14 amino acids. The V and J ends lost 0 bases and 0 bases respectively, with 6 bases between them.

This clonotype has just a few counts. V is TRBV12-3 or TRBV12-4 and J is TRBJ1-1; tentative D call: TRBD1 (6 bases). Trimming left V 6 bases short and J 5 bases short, with 19 bases between. The CDR3 is 15 residues long. The CDR3: CASSQTDRLWTEAFF. CDR3 DNA: TGTGCCAGCAGCCAAACTGACAGGCTATGGACTGAAGCTTTCTTT.

This clonotype was detected a few times. This chain joins TRBV30 and TRBJ2-1; perhaps TRBD2 as D (6 bases). V lost 2 bases, J lost 3 bases, and 8 bases lay in between. CDR3 length: 13 amino acids. Per the germline V gene, CDR1 is GTSNPN and CDR2 is SVGIG (reference sequence). The DNA for the CDR3 is TGTGCCTGGAGTCCGACTAGCTACAATGAGCAGTTCTTC. Amino acid sequence: CAWSPTSYNEQFF.

The chain couples TRBV12-3 or TRBV12-4 to TRBJ2-7, with D perhaps matching TRBD1 or TRBD2 (5 bases each). V was trimmed by 6 bases and J by 2 bases, leaving 20 bases between them. The length of the CDR3 is 16 residues. CDR3 DNA: TGTGCCAGCAGACGGACTGGGCAGGGAACAGCCTACGAGCAGTACTTC. It is translated as CASRRTGQGTAYEQYF.